This is a list of T cell receptor beta chains from one sample in a study of blood T cell repertoires in COVID-19. The assay was immunoSEQ multiplex PCR, and TCRdb's table has in-frame clones only and misses some. The table shows 75,000 to 95,000 clones, with 85% occurring only once. The sample was peripheral blood. The receptors stem from a man between 50 and 59 years old with acute or convalescent COVID-19. Each CDR3 is given with its conserved first and last residue. Each record gives: V gene, clone size, J gene, D gene, CDR3 DNA, CDR3 protein. A D gene is named only where the DNA matches it firmly. Not every row has a clone size; where given, it reads once, few, many or a size class.

V gene: TRBV12-3/TRBV12-4; clone size: -; J gene: TRBJ2-7; D gene: -; CDR3 DNA: TGTGCCAGCAGTTTCGTCAGGTCCTACGAGCAGTACTTC; CDR3 protein: CASSFVRSYEQYF
V gene: TRBV30; clone size: once; J gene: TRBJ2-3; D gene: TRBD2; CDR3 DNA: TGTGCCTGGACCCTAAAGGGGCTAGCGGAGGCAGATACGCAGTATTTT; CDR3 protein: CAWTLKGLAEADTQYF
V gene: TRBV6-2/TRBV6-3; clone size: -; J gene: TRBJ1-1; D gene: -; CDR3 DNA: TGTGCCAGCAGTTATCTGGGGCCGAACACTGAAGCTTTCTTT; CDR3 protein: CASSYLGPNTEAFF
V gene: TRBV2; clone size: -; J gene: TRBJ2-5; D gene: -; CDR3 DNA: TGTGCCAGCAGTGGCGGGACCCAGTACTTC; CDR3 protein: CASSGGTQYF
V gene: TRBV5-1; clone size: -; J gene: TRBJ1-2; D gene: -; CDR3 DNA: TGCGCCAGCAGCCCCTCCGGGAGTCCGGGGGGCTATGGCTACACCTTC; CDR3 protein: CASSPSGSPGGYGYTF
V gene: TRBV5-8; clone size: once; J gene: TRBJ2-7; D gene: TRBD1; CDR3 DNA: TGTGCCAGCAGCCCGGGACAGGGCCTCACAGAGCAGTACTTC; CDR3 protein: CASSPGQGLTEQYF
V gene: TRBV7-8; clone size: -; J gene: TRBJ1-4; D gene: TRBD1; CDR3 DNA: TGTGCCAGCAGCCACTCAGGGGGACCTAATGAAAAACTGTTTTTT; CDR3 protein: CASSHSGGPNEKLFF
V gene: TRBV3-1/TRBV3-2; clone size: -; J gene: TRBJ1-5; D gene: TRBD1; CDR3 DNA: TGTGCCAGCAACCGGAAGCTAGACAGGGGTCAGCCTCAGCCCCAGCATTTT; CDR3 protein: CASNRKLDRGQPQPQHF
V gene: TRBV5-1; clone size: once; J gene: TRBJ2-7; D gene: TRBD1; CDR3 DNA: TGCGCCAGCAGCTTGGACGGACAGGCTACCTACGAGCAGTACTTC; CDR3 protein: CASSLDGQATYEQYF
V gene: TRBV15; clone size: -; J gene: TRBJ2-1; D gene: -; CDR3 DNA: TGTGCCACCAGCAGAGAAGTGGGCGGGGCAAGCTCCTACAATGAGCAGTTCTTC; CDR3 protein: CATSREVGGASSYNEQFF
V gene: TRBV5-1; clone size: -; J gene: TRBJ2-5; D gene: -; CDR3 DNA: TGCGCCAGCAGCTTGGGGGGCGGACAAGAGACCCAGTACTTC; CDR3 protein: CASSLGGGQETQYF
V gene: TRBV28; clone size: -; J gene: TRBJ2-3; D gene: TRBD2; CDR3 DNA: TGTGCCAGCAGTCTCCCTTGGGGGGAGGGTTACACAGATACGCAGTATTTT; CDR3 protein: CASSLPWGEGYTDTQYF
V gene: TRBV5-1; clone size: -; J gene: TRBJ2-1; D gene: -; CDR3 DNA: TGCGCCAGCAGTTTACAGGGTGGCTCCTACAATGAGCAGTTCTTC; CDR3 protein: CASSLQGGSYNEQFF
V gene: TRBV11-2; clone size: -; J gene: TRBJ2-4; D gene: -; CDR3 DNA: TGTGCCAGCAGCTCCGTTGACAGGCTAGCCAAAAACATTCAGTACTTC; CDR3 protein: CASSSVDRLAKNIQYF
V gene: TRBV19; clone size: few; J gene: TRBJ1-5; D gene: -; CDR3 DNA: TGTGCCAGTAAAAGGACAGCCCTCACGAATCAGCCCCAGCATTTT; CDR3 protein: CASKRTALTNQPQHF
V gene: TRBV2; clone size: -; J gene: TRBJ2-1; D gene: TRBD2; CDR3 DNA: TGTGCCGGGACCGCTAGCGGGAGTATCGATGAGCAGTTCTTC; CDR3 protein: CAGTASGSIDEQFF
V gene: TRBV2; clone size: -; J gene: TRBJ1-5; D gene: -; CDR3 DNA: TGTGCCAGCAGTGCAGGAGGTGAGGGCAATCAGCCCCAGCATTTT; CDR3 protein: CASSAGGEGNQPQHF
V gene: TRBV28; clone size: -; J gene: TRBJ1-2; D gene: -; CDR3 DNA: TGTGCCAGCAGTTTGAGAGCGGCCCGCGATGGCTACACCTTC; CDR3 protein: CASSLRAARDGYTF
V gene: TRBV5-6; clone size: -; J gene: TRBJ2-7; D gene: TRBD1; CDR3 DNA: TGTGCCAGCAGCTCCACCGTCGGGACAGGGGGCAGCGAGCAGTACTTC; CDR3 protein: CASSSTVGTGGSEQYF
V gene: TRBV19; clone size: -; J gene: TRBJ1-5; D gene: -; CDR3 DNA: TGTGCCAGTAGTTCGTTTACCGGGGACAATCAGCCCCAGCATTTT; CDR3 protein: CASSSFTGDNQPQHF
V gene: TRBV7-9; clone size: -; J gene: TRBJ2-3; D gene: TRBD2; CDR3 DNA: TGTGCCAGCAGCGTCTGGGGGACTAGTCGGGTTGAGGCAGATACGCAGTATTTT; CDR3 protein: CASSVWGTSRVEADTQYF
V gene: TRBV5-1; clone size: -; J gene: TRBJ2-2; D gene: TRBD1; CDR3 DNA: TGCGCCAGCAGCCCCGGGACAGGGAACACCGGGGAGCTGTTTTTT; CDR3 protein: CASSPGTGNTGELFF
V gene: TRBV5-1; clone size: -; J gene: TRBJ1-1; D gene: -; CDR3 DNA: TGCGCCAGCCAGGGGCCCAGTAACACTGAAGCTTTCTTT; CDR3 protein: CASQGPSNTEAFF
V gene: TRBV6-2/TRBV6-3; clone size: -; J gene: TRBJ1-1; D gene: -; CDR3 DNA: TGTGCCAGCAGTGACTCAGACAGACCGAACACTGAAGCTTTCTTT; CDR3 protein: CASSDSDRPNTEAFF
V gene: TRBV27; clone size: few; J gene: TRBJ1-2; D gene: -; CDR3 DNA: TGTGCCAGCAGTCCGCGGGCGAACTATGGCTACACCTTC; CDR3 protein: CASSPRANYGYTF
V gene: TRBV7-2; clone size: -; J gene: TRBJ1-1; D gene: TRBD1; CDR3 DNA: TGTGCCAGCAGCTTTCGGACAGGGGGGGAAGCTTTCTTT; CDR3 protein: CASSFRTGGEAFF
V gene: TRBV19; clone size: -; J gene: TRBJ1-2; D gene: -; CDR3 DNA: TGTGCCAGTAGTATGACGACAGCTACATATGGCTACACCTTC; CDR3 protein: CASSMTTATYGYTF
V gene: TRBV6-6; clone size: -; J gene: TRBJ2-7; D gene: -; CDR3 DNA: TGTGCCAGCAAAGGACATGAGGTTCCCTACGAGCAGTACTTC; CDR3 protein: CASKGHEVPYEQYF
V gene: TRBV11-1; clone size: -; J gene: TRBJ2-2; D gene: TRBD1; CDR3 DNA: TGTGCCAGCAGCTTAGCCCAGGGGGTTGCCGGGGAGCTGTTTTTT; CDR3 protein: CASSLAQGVAGELFF
V gene: TRBV4-3; clone size: -; J gene: TRBJ1-5; D gene: TRBD1; CDR3 DNA: TGCGCCAGCAGCGCCGGGACAGGGGGAGCGAGCAATCAGCCCCAGCATTTT; CDR3 protein: CASSAGTGGASNQPQHF
V gene: TRBV6-1; clone size: once; J gene: TRBJ2-1; D gene: TRBD2; CDR3 DNA: TGTGCCAGCAGTGAATGGAGCGGGGCCCCTAATGAGCAGTTCTTC; CDR3 protein: CASSEWSGAPNEQFF
V gene: TRBV6-5; clone size: -; J gene: TRBJ1-6; D gene: -; CDR3 DNA: TGTGCCAGCAGTTACGGTGAACTCTATAATTCACCCCTCCACTTT; CDR3 protein: CASSYGELYNSPLHF
V gene: TRBV5-1; clone size: -; J gene: TRBJ2-3; D gene: TRBD2; CDR3 DNA: TGCGCCAGCAGCTCGGGACTAGCGGGAGGCACAGATACGCAGTATTTT; CDR3 protein: CASSSGLAGGTDTQYF
V gene: TRBV6-6; clone size: -; J gene: TRBJ1-2; D gene: -; CDR3 DNA: TGTGCCAGCAGTCCGGGACAATTGAACTATGGCTACACCTTC; CDR3 protein: CASSPGQLNYGYTF
V gene: TRBV30; clone size: -; J gene: TRBJ2-2; D gene: TRBD2; CDR3 DNA: TGTGCCTGGAGTGTAGTCCCGCGGGGGGTAACCGGGGAGCTGTTTTTT; CDR3 protein: CAWSVVPRGVTGELFF